This entry lists 13 T cell receptor beta chains sequenced from one sample in a study of T cell responses to AZD1222 COVID-19 vaccine. Profiling relied on immunoSEQ multiplex PCR, and the TCRdb table lists in-frame clones only, not all of them. The sample includes just under 95,000 clones, roughly 93% of them seen just once. The specimen comprised peripheral blood, sampled on day 0 of AZD1222 vaccination. These receptors all come from an adult in good health.

The CDR3 DNA follows: TGTGCCAGCAGCTTAAACCAGGGTGCCACTGAAGCTTTCTTT. This gives the protein CASSLNQGATEAFF. This chain links TRBV11-3 with TRBJ1-1; weak D call: TRBD1 (5 bases). CDR3 size: 14 residues. V lost 2 bases and J lost 4, with 11 bases in between. The germline V gene has CDR1 SGHNT and CDR2 YENEEA.

This rearrangement joins TRBV2 to TRBJ1-5; D is unclear. V lost 9 bases to trimming and J lost 0 bases, with 18 bases between them. Germline V lookup: CDR1 SNHLY, CDR2 FYNNEI. This CDR3 is built from 16 residues. The CDR3 DNA follows: TGTGCCAGTGGTGACCAAGGATTTTATAGCAATCAGCCCCAGCATTTT. It specifies CASGDQGFYSNQPQHF.

This CDR3 reads CASSPRDRGTEAFF. CDR3 bases: TGTGCCAGCTCACCACGGGACAGGGGGACTGAAGCTTTCTTT. The chain recombines TRBV18 with TRBJ1-1; 11 nucleotides align to TRBD1. Per the germline V gene, CDR1 is KGHSH and CDR2 is LQKENI. The CDR3 consists of 14 residues. Germline trimming cut 1 base from V and 5 bases from J; bases unmatched to any gene: 0.

In nucleotides, the CDR3 is TGTGCCAGCAGTCCATCTCATCAGCCCCAGCATTTT. Its protein is CASSPSHQPQHF. The chain uses TRBV6-5 and TRBJ1-5; D is unresolved. The V gene lost 5 bases and the J gene lost 5 bases, with 7 bases spanning the gap. CDR1 is MNHEY, CDR2 SVGAGI, per germline. The CDR3 extends over 12 amino acids.

V is TRBV7-2 and J is TRBJ2-7, with D perhaps matching TRBD1 (6 bases). The germline V gene encodes CDR1 SGHTA and CDR2 FQGNSA. The CDR3 is 14 amino acids. With 5 bases removed from V and 2 bases from J, the gap between germline ends came to 13 bases. CDR3 loop: CASSPGVWAYEQYF. CDR3 coding DNA: TGTGCCAGCAGCCCAGGGGTCTGGGCCTACGAGCAGTACTTC.

This chain uses TRBV4-3 with TRBJ1-2; D uncertain. The V end was cut by 3 bases, the J end by 8 bases, with 19 bases between. The CDR3 is 15 amino acids. CDR1 and CDR2 (germline): LGHNA, YSLEER. The CDR3 spells CASSQGIGPSRGYTF. CDR3 DNA sequence: TGCGCCAGCAGCCAGGGTATAGGACCGTCCCGAGGCTACACCTTC.

This chain connects TRBV24-1 to TRBJ2-3; D is unclear. This CDR3 contains 12 residues. The V gene's germline CDR1 is KGHDR and CDR2 SFDVKD. Trimming removed 3 bases at V and 9 bases at J, with 9 bases between. This CDR3 reads CATSDAGHTQYF. DNA for the CDR3: TGTGCCACCAGTGATGCCGGGCACACGCAGTATTTT.

The V and J genes are TRBV7-9 and TRBJ1-1; unclear D gene. CDR1 and CDR2 from the germline V gene are SEHNR and FQNEAQ (reference sequence). The CDR3 covers 16 residues. V was clipped by 7 bases and J by 1 base, with 19 bases between them. The CDR3 DNA is TGTGCCAGCACCCCCGTGGAAGGCATCGGGAACACTGAAGCTTTCTTT. Its translation: CASTPVEGIGNTEAFF.

The chain joins TRBV19 to TRBJ1-4, with 7 positions matching TRBD1. The germline CDR1 and CDR2 sequences are LNHDA and SQIVND (reference sequence). V shed 8 bases and J 0 bases; nucleotides not matched to a gene: 6. The CDR3 covers 15 residues. CDR3 DNA: TGTGCCAGTTCAAGGACAGGTACAACTAATGAAAAACTGTTTTTT. This translates into CASSRTGTTNEKLFF.

This chain connects TRBV6-4 to TRBJ2-1, with 12 bases that match TRBD2. This CDR3 comprises 13 residues. Losses at the gene ends were 6 bases for V and 9 bases for J; bases not matched to a gene: 3. Germline V gene lookup returns CDR1 MRHNA and CDR2 SNTAGT. The CDR3: CASRTSGGSEQFF. CDR3 sequence (DNA): TGTGCCAGCAGGACTAGCGGGGGTAGTGAGCAGTTCTTC.

CDR3 loop: CASSPWSGDYGYTF. For the CDR3, the DNA is TGCGCCAGCAGCCCATGGAGCGGGGACTATGGCTACACCTTC. V gene TRBV5-1 combines with J gene TRBJ1-2; D remains ambiguous. Germline CDR1 is SGHRS and CDR2 is YFSETQ. The CDR3 extends over 14 amino acids. V gave up 4 bases and J gave up 3 bases, with 13 bases separating them.

The rearrangement joins TRBV6-5 to TRBJ2-5; D gene uncertain. Between the trimmed V and J ends, which lost 6 bases and 6 bases, there was a span of 17 bases. Germline assignment: CDR1 MNHEY and CDR2 SVGAGI. The CDR3 is 14 residues long. DNA for the CDR3: TGTGCCAGCAGGCGAGACTTCGCGGCGAAGACCCAGTACTTC. Translating it yields CASRRDFAAKTQYF.

The chain recombines TRBV12-5 with TRBJ1-5; 9 bases map to TRBD1. V dropped 4 bases and J dropped 0; count of bases not matched to a gene: 7. Germline V CDR1 and CDR2: LGHNT, FRNRAP. This CDR3 spans 17 amino acids. The CDR3 nucleotides read TGTGCTAGTGGTTGGGACAGGGCCATATATAGCAATCAGCCCCAGCATTTT. Its protein is CASGWDRAIYSNQPQHF. Variable domain in full (rest from reference TRBV12-5 and TRBJ1-5): DARVTQTPRHKVTEMGQEVTMRCQPILGHNTVFWYRQTMMQGLELLAYFRNRAPLDDSGMPKDRFSAEMPDATLATLKIQPSEPRDSAVYFCASGWDRAIYSNQPQHFGDGTRLSIL.